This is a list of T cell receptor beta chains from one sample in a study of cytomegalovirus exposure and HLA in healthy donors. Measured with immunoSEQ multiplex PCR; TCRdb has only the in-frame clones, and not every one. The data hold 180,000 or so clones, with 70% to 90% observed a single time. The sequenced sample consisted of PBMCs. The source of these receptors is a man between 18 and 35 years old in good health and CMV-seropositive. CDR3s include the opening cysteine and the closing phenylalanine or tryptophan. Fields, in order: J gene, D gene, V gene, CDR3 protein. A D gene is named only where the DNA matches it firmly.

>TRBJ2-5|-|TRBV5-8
CASSLDLETQYF
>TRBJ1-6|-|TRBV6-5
CASSRDRFNSPLHF
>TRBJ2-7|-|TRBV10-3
CAISGGYFYEQYF
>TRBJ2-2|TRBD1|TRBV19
CASSRQGLGTGELFF
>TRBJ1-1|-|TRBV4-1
CASSQLSTTLLAFF
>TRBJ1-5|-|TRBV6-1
CASSEHGGNSNQPQHF
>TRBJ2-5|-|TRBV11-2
CASSRGLLETQYF
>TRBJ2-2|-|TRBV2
CASIASGTPNTGELFF
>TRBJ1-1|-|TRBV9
CASSPNQSPGTEAFF
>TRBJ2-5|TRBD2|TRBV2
CASRGWTSGETQYF
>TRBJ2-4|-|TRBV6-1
CASSVRDTYNSKNIQYF
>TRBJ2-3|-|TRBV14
CASSRTAGGWTDTQYF
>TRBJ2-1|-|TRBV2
CASSGHTGFF
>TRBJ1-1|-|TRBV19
CASQDRWNTEAFF
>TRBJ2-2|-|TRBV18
CASSDRTATGELFF
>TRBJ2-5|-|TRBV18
CASSPLQQETQYF
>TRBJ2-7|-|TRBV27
CASSLSGGFYEQYF
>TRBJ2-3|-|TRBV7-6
CASSLGAGGPADTQYF
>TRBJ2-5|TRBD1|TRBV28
CASSSPDRARQETQYF
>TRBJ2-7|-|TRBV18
CASSPLTSGGPYEQYF
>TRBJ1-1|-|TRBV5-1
CASRATGNTEAFF
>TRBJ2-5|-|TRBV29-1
CSVARGQETQYF
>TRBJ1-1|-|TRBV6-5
CASSEAEAFF
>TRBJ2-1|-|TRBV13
CASSLWGLYNEQFF
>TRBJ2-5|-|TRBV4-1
CASSQVSGQETQYF
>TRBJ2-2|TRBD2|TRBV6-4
CASSDSGGGNTGELFF
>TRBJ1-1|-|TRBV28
CASRLGQSNTEAFF
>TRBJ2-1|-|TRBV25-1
CASTDSGGPYNEQFF
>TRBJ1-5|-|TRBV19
CASTLRVDQPQHF
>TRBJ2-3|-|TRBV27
CASSLSGAGYTDTQYF
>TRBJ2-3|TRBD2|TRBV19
CASRGTSIGTDTQYF
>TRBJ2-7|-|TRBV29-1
CSVETGKIGGYEQYF
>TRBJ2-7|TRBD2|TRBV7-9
CASSLSRGAGYEQYF
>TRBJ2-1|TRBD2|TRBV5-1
CASSLAQAGAYNEQFF
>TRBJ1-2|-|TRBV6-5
CASSYSGRDFYGYTF
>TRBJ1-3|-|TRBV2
CASSDAGRSGNTIYF
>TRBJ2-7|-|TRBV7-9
CASSRQSGYEQYF
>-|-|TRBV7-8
CASSLGGLDYEQYF
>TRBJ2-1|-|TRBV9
CASSSGTDNEQFF
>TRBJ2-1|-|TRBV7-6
CASSPRGGLDNEQFF